Each of the 18 T cell receptor beta chains below was sequenced from the same sample in a study of chemoradiotherapy in HPV16-positive cancers. Only in-frame clones appear in the TCRdb table, and some are missing; sequencing was by immunoSEQ multiplex PCR. The sample has some 25,000 clones, roughly 95% seen once. This sample was obtained from a patient who underwent chemoradiotherapy. The source is a human donor with HPV-associated anogenital cancer.

The V gene is TRBV11-3, the J gene TRBJ2-1, with TRBD2 identical over 16 bases. The CDR3 sequence is 18 residues long. CDR1 is SGHNT, CDR2 YENEEA, per germline. The V segment lost 4 bases and the J segment 7 bases; nucleotides outside the gene matches: 10. CDR3 nucleotides: TGTGCCAGCAGCTCCGGTGGGACTAGCGGGAGGGCCGGGAATGAGCAGTTCTTC. It is translated as CASSSGGTSGRAGNEQFF.

The chain couples TRBV10-3 to TRBJ1-2; no firm D call. CDR3 size: 13 residues. Germline-derived CDR1 and CDR2 are ENHRY and SYGVKD. V lost 3 bases to trimming and J lost 0 bases, with 5 bases between them. CDR3 residues: CAISDRANYGYTF. Here the CDR3 DNA reads TGTGCCATCAGTGATAGAGCTAACTATGGCTACACCTTC.

The chain employs TRBV19 and TRBJ1-4, with 8 bases aligning to TRBD1. CDR3 length: 15 residues. In germline, CDR1 is LNHDA, CDR2 SQIVND (reference sequence). The J segment lost 4 bases and the V segment lost 3 bases, leaving 4 bases of the junction unmatched. Written as DNA, the CDR3 is TGTGCCAGTAGTATTCGGACAGGGTTTAATGAAAAACTGTTTTTT. It is translated as CASSIRTGFNEKLFF.

This sequence joins TRBV13 and TRBJ2-5, with 13 bases lining up with TRBD2. Germline assignment: CDR1 PRHDT and CDR2 FYEKMQ (reference sequence). The V gene end was trimmed by 5 bases and the J gene end by 5 bases; junction bases not matched to a gene: 8. The CDR3 consists of 16 residues. CDR3 nucleotide sequence: TGTGCCAGCAGCCTACGGACTAGCGGGGGAATGGAGACCCAGTACTTC. Encoded protein: CASSLRTSGGMETQYF.

This chain links TRBV9 with TRBJ2-2; 7 nucleotides match TRBD1. With 0 bases clipped from V and 3 bases from J, the junction kept 5 bases outside the gene matches. Germline assignment: CDR1 SGDLS and CDR2 YYNGEE. CDR3 length equals 16 residues. Written as DNA, the CDR3 is TGTGCCAGCAGCGTAGGAGGAAGGGGGCACACCGGGGAGCTGTTTTTT. Protein: CASSVGGRGHTGELFF.

This chain links TRBV2 with TRBJ2-3, with D possibly being TRBD1 (5 bases). Trimming shortened V by 6 bases and J by 1 base, and 11 bases separated the two germline ends. The germline V gene has CDR1 SNHLY and CDR2 FYNNEI. The CDR3 spans 14 residues. CDR3 nucleotides: TGTGCCAGCAGCAGGGTAACTGGCACAGATACGCAGTATTTT. Translated, it gives CASSRVTGTDTQYF.

The V gene is TRBV28, the J gene TRBJ2-2; a possible D gene is TRBD2 (7 bases). Per the germline V gene, CDR1 is MDHEN and CDR2 is SYDVKM. The CDR3 contains 15 residues. Trimming left V 3 bases short and J 5 bases short, with 13 bases between. The CDR3 nucleotides are TGTGCCAGCAGTTTCCGGGGGGCTGGGACCGGGGAGCTGTTTTTT. Encoded protein: CASSFRGAGTGELFF.

The chain joins TRBV19 to TRBJ2-5; TRBD1 is a possible D gene (6 bases). V lost 1 base to trimming and J lost 5 bases, with 11 bases between them. This CDR3 spans 14 amino acids. Germline V CDR1 and CDR2: LNHDA, SQIVND (reference sequence). For the CDR3, the DNA is TGTGCCAGTAGTATAGTGGGGCAGGGGGAGACCCAGTACTTC. This codes for CASSIVGQGETQYF.

The chain uses TRBV7-2 and TRBJ2-3; 10 positions match TRBD2. Germline V gene lookup returns CDR1 SGHTA and CDR2 FQGNSA. V dropped 5 bases and J dropped 7; count of bases not matched to a gene: 12. The CDR3 runs to 16 residues. DNA of the CDR3: TGTGCCAGCAGCCCGACTGGGGCTAGCGGGGGTTATACGCAGTATTTT. This codes for CASSPTGASGGYTQYF.

The chain joins TRBV6-1 to TRBJ2-7; 7 positions match TRBD1. From germline, CDR1 is MNHNS and CDR2 SASEGT. Trimming removed 1 base from V and 3 bases from J; junction bases left unmatched: 3. The CDR3 is made up of 14 amino acids. In DNA, the CDR3 is TGTGCCAGCAGTGAAGGGGGACAGAGCTACGAGCAGTACTTC. Its protein product is CASSEGGQSYEQYF.

The chain uses TRBV7-9 and TRBJ2-1, with 14 bases fitting TRBD2. The J segment lost 0 bases and the V segment lost 5 bases, leaving 6 bases of the junction unmatched. The germline gives CDR1 SEHNR, CDR2 FQNEAQ (reference sequence). This CDR3 contains 18 residues. The CDR3 reads CASSRRTSGGSSYNEQFF. Here the CDR3 DNA reads TGTGCCAGCAGCCGCAGGACTAGCGGGGGGTCCTCCTACAATGAGCAGTTCTTC.

The chain employs TRBV5-8 and TRBJ1-2; D remains ambiguous. The CDR3 sequence is 13 residues long. Deletions cut 4 bases from V and 8 bases from J, with 15 bases between. Germline CDR1 reads SGHTS; CDR2 reads YDEGEE. CDR3 coding DNA: TGTGCCAGCAGCCCTCTTTCTGGGGTCGGCTACACCTTC. Amino acids: CASSPLSGVGYTF.

The chain recombines TRBV7-2 with TRBJ2-7; 9 nucleotides match TRBD1. Germline lookup yields CDR1 SGHTA and CDR2 FQGNSA. The CDR3 consists of 15 residues. V shed 1 base and J 3 bases; nucleotides not matched to a gene: 4. This CDR3 is CASSLGPGQGYEQYF. As DNA, the CDR3 is TGTGCCAGCAGCTTAGGGCCGGGACAGGGCTACGAGCAGTACTTC.

The chain has TRBV9 and TRBJ2-7, with D tentatively TRBD1 (6 bases). The germline gives CDR1 SGDLS, CDR2 YYNGEE. Trimming took off 4 bases at V and 2 bases at J, with 10 bases between the two ends. The CDR3 runs to 13 residues. The CDR3 sequence is CASSIRDTYEQYF. CDR3 nucleotides: TGTGCCAGCAGCATCCGGGACACCTACGAGCAGTACTTC.

The chain employs TRBV5-1 and TRBJ2-1, with 8 bases that match TRBD2. The junction had 9 bases not matched to a gene; V was cut back by 4 bases and J by 3 bases. The CDR3 is made up of 16 amino acids. Germline CDR1 is SGHRS and CDR2 is YFSETQ. CDR3 sequence: CASSVSSGLGYNEQFF. The CDR3 DNA follows: TGCGCCAGCAGCGTTAGTTCGGGACTAGGCTACAATGAGCAGTTCTTC.

This chain joins TRBV19 and TRBJ2-7; no reliable D call. V was clipped by 6 bases and J by 2 bases, with 11 bases between them. CDR3 length equals 13 residues. The germline gives CDR1 LNHDA, CDR2 SQIVND (reference sequence). Written as DNA, the CDR3 is TGTGCCAGTAGCCAGGTACTCACCTACGAGCAGTACTTC. Protein: CASSQVLTYEQYF.

V gene TRBV10-1 combines with J gene TRBJ2-1, with 9 bases identical to TRBD2. The J segment lost 4 bases and the V segment lost 3 bases, leaving 7 bases of the junction unmatched. Germline CDR1 reads WNHNN; CDR2 reads SYGVQD (reference sequence). The CDR3 contains 16 residues. This CDR3 reads CASSDMTSGKYNEQFF. The DNA of the CDR3 is TGCGCCAGCAGTGATATGACTAGCGGAAAATACAATGAGCAGTTCTTC.

The gene calls are TRBV29-1 and TRBJ2-4; either TRBD1 or TRBD2 may supply D (5 bases each). The V end lost 6 bases, the J end lost 0 bases, and 12 bases lay between the germline ends. This CDR3 has 14 amino acids. Germline assignment: CDR1 SQVTM and CDR2 ANQGSEA. CDR3 coding DNA: TGCAGCGTCTGGGACGGACTAGCCAAAAACATTCAGTACTTC. Encoded protein: CSVWDGLAKNIQYF.